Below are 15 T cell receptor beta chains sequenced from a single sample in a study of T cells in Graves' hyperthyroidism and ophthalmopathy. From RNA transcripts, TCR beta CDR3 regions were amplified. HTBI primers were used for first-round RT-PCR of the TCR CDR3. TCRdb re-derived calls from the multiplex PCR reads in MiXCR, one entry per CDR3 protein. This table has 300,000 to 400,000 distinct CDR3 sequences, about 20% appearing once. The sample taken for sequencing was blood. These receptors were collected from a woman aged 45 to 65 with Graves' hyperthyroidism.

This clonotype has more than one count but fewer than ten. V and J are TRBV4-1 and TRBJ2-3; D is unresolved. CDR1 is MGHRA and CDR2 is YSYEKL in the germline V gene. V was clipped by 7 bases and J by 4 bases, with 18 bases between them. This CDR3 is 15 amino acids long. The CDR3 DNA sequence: TGCGCCAGCACCCACTCGGGCGCAGGCGCAGATACGCAGTATTTT. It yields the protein CASTHSGAGADTQYF.

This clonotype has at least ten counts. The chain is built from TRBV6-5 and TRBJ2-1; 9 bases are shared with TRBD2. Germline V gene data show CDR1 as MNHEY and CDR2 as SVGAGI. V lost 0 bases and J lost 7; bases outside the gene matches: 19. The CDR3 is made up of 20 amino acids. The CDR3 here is CASSYSRVRGFSGGGNEQFF. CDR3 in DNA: TGTGCCAGCAGTTACTCTAGGGTGCGAGGGTTTAGCGGGGGTGGGAATGAGCAGTTCTTC.

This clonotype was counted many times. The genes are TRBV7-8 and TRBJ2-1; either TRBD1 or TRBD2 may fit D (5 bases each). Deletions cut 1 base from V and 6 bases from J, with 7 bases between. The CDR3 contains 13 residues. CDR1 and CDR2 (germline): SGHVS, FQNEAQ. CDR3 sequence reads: CASSLGGTNEQFF. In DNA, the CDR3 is TGTGCCAGCAGCTTAGGGGGGACCAATGAGCAGTTCTTC.

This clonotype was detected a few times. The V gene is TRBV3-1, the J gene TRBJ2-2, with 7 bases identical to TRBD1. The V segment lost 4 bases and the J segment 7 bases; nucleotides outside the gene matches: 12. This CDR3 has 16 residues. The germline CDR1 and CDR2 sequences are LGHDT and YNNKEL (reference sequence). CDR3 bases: TGTGCCAGCAGCCGTAAGGAAAGGGGGCCCGACGGGGAGCTGTTTTTT. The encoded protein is CASSRKERGPDGELFF.

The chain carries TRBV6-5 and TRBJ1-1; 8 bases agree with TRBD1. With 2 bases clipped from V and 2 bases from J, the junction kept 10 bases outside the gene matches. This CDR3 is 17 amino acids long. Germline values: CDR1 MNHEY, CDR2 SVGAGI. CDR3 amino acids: CASSYRAGGSFNTEAFF. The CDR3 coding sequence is TGTGCCAGCAGTTACCGGGCAGGGGGCAGCTTTAACACTGAAGCTTTCTTT.

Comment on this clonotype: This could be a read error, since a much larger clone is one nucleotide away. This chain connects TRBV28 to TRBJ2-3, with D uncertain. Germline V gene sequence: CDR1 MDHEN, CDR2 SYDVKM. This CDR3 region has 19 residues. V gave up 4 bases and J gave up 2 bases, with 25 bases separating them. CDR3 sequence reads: CASSSPKISLAPTTDTQYF. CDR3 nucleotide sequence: TGTGCCAGCAGTTCTCCCAAGATTAGTCTGGCCCCAACCACAGATACGCAGTATTTT.

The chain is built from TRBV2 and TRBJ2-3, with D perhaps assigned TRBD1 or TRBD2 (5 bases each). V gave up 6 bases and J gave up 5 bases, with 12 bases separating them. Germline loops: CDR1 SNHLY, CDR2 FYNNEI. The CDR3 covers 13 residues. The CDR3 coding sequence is TGTGCCAGCAGCGCCGCTGGGGGAGATACGCAGTATTTT. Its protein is CASSAAGGDTQYF.

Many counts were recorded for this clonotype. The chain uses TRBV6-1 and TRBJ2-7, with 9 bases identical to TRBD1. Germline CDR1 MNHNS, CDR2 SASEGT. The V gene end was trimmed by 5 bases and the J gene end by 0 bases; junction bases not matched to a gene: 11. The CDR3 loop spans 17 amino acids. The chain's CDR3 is CASSQGTGRTSSYEQYV. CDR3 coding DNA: TGTGCCAGCAGTCAGGGGACAGGGCGGACCAGCTCCTACGAGCAGTACGTC.

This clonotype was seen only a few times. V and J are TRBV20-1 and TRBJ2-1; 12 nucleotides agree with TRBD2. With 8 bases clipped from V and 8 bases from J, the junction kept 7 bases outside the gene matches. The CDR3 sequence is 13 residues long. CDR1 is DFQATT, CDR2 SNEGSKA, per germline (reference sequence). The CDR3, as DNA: TGCAGTCCTACTAGCGGGAGGTGGGATGAGCAGTTCTTC. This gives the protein CSPTSGRWDEQFF.

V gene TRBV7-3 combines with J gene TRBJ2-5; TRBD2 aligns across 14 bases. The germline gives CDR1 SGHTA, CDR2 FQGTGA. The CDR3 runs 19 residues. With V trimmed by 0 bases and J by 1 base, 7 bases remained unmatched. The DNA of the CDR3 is TGTGCCAGCAGCTTAACCGGGACTAGCGGGGGTGCTGTCCAAGAGACCCAGTACTTC. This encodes CASSLTGTSGGAVQETQYF.

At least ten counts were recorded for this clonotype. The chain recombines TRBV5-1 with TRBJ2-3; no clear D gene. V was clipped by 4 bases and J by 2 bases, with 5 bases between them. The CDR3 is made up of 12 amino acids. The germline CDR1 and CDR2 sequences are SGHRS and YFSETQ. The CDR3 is CASSATTDTQYF. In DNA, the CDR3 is TGCGCCAGCAGCGCTACCACAGATACGCAGTATTTT.

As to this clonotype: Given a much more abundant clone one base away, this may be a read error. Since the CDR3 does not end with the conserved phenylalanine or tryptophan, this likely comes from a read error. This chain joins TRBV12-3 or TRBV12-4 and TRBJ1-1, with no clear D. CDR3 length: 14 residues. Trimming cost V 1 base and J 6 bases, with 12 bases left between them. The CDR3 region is CASSLGGFWAEAFL. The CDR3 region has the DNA TGTGCCAGCAGTTTAGGGGGTTTTTGGGCTGAAGCTTTCCTT.

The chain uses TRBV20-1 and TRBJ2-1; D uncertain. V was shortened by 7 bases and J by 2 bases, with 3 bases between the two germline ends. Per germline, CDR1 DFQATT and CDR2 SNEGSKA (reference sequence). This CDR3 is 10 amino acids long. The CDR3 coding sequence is TGCAGTGGGGCCTACAATGAGCAGTTCTTC. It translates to CSGAYNEQFF.

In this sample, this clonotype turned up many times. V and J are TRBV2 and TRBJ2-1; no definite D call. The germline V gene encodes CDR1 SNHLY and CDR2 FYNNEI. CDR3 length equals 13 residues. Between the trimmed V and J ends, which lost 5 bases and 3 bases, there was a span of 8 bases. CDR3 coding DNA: TGTGCCAGCAGTCTGACCCTCTACAATGAGCAGTTCTTC. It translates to CASSLTLYNEQFF.

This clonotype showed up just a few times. CDR3 nucleotides: TGTGCCAGCAGTTTTCTGGGCCCCGGGCCCCGTGGCCCTGGAACCGAGCAGTACTTC. Amino acid sequence: CASSFLGPGPRGPGTEQYF. The chain has TRBV27 and TRBJ2-7, with D uncertain. CDR1 and CDR2 from the germline V gene are MNHEY and SMNVEV (reference sequence). The CDR3 is 19 residues long. V gave up 3 bases and J gave up 6 bases, with 30 bases separating them.